This T cell receptor (beta chain) was recovered during a study of T-cell reconstitution after alpha-beta-depleted transplantation in children. Study findings and constraints: Diversity and T-cell counts at one year after transplant derived mostly from new T cells.

This clonotype appeared many times. Its antigen is not known. A TCRbeta library incorporating unique molecular identifiers was prepared. One entry per CDR3 protein results from TCRdb running MiXCR on the PCR reads. Found here are around 270,000 distinct CDR3 sequences, less than 9.5% of them singletons; the top ten hold 9.1%. Sequenced material: peripheral blood, taken 360 days after TCRalphabeta/CD19-depleted stem cell transplant. The receptor was derived from a female patient aged 2 to 10 who had a stem cell transplant for Fanconi anemia, so the T cells may come from the graft donor.

The CDR3 protein is CASSLTGLIETQYF. As DNA, the CDR3 is TGTGCCAGCAGCTTAACCGGACTAATAGAGACCCAGTACTTC. The chain employs TRBV7-3 and TRBJ2-5; D may be TRBD2 (6 bases). Trimming removed 0 bases from V and 4 bases from J, with 9 bases in between. The V gene's germline CDR1 is SGHTA and CDR2 FQGTGA. This CDR3 is 14 amino acids long. Variable domain in full (rest from reference TRBV7-3 and TRBJ2-5): GAGVSQTPSNKVTEKGKYVELRCDPISGHTALYWYRQSLGQGPEFLIYFQGTGAADDSGLPNDRFFAVRPEGSVSTLKIQRTERGDSAVYLCASSLTGLIETQYFGPGTRLLVL.